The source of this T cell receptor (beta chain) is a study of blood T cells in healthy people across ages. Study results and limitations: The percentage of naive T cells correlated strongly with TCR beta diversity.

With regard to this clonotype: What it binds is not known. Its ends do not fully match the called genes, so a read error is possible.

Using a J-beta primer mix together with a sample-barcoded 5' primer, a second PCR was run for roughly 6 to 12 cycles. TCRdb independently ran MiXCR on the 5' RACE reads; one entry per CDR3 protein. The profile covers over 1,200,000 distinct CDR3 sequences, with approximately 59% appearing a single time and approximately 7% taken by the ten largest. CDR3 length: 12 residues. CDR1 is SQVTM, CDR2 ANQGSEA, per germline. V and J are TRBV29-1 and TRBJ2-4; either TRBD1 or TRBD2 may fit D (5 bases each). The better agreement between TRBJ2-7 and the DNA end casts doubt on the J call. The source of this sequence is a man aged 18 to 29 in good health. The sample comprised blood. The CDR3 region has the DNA TGCGGCGTCGAGGGGCAGGGCTACGAGCAGTACTTC. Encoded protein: CGVEGQGYEQYF.